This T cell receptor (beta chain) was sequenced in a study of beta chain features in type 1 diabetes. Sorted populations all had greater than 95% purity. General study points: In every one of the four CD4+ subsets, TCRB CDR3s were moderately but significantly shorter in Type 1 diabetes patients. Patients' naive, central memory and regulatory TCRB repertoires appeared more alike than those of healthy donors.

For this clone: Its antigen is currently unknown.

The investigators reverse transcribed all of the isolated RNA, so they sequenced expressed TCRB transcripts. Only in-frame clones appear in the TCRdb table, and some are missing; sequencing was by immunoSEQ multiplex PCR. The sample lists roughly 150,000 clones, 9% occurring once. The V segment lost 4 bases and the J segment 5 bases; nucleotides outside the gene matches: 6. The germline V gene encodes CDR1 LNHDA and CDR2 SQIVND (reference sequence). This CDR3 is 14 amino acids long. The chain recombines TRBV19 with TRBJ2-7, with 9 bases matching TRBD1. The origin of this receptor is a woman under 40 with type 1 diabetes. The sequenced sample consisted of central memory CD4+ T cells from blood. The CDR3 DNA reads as TGTGCCAGTAGTAGGGGGACAGGGTTCGACGAGCAGTACTTC. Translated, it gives CASSRGTGFDEQYF.